The clone carrying this T cell receptor (beta chain) was observed a handful of times. Its antigen is unknown. Two lung cancer pathologists independently confirmed each histologic diagnosis. The germline V gene encodes CDR1 SGDLS and CDR2 YYNGEE. V dropped 0 bases and J dropped 5 bases, with 8 bases sitting between them. This CDR3 contains 13 residues. This sample is drawn from a study of immune evolution from preneoplasia to lung adenocarcinoma. The study's findings and limits: Top clone share appeared to fall from AAH through AIS, MIA, adenocarcinoma. Clonality was highest in normal lung, lower in later-stage lesions apparently.

This table comes from immunoSEQ multiplex PCR, and its TCRdb copy is limited to in-frame clones, with some not included. The sample consists of about 5,500 clones, around two thirds of them appearing once. This receptor was taken from an older person with lung adenocarcinoma. The V call is TRBV9, the J call TRBJ1-2; D gene unclear. Material for sequencing was FFPE adjacent normal lung tissue. The CDR3 region has the DNA TGTGCCAGCAGCGTAGACAGCGCTTATGGCTACACCTTC. As protein: CASSVDSAYGYTF.